This TCR beta chain was recorded in a study of patients and donors after allogeneic stem cell transplantation. TCRdb called the RT-PCR reads again in MiXCR, with one record for every CDR3 protein. Of under 200,000 distinct CDR3 sequences listed, around 28% are singletons. The germline gives CDR1 MNHEY, CDR2 SVGAGI. The CDR3 extends over 18 amino acids. The ends were cut back, 0 bases at V and 8 bases at J, with 23 bases in the middle. This TCR derives from a human donor who was either an allogeneic HSCT recipient or a stem cell or donor lymphocyte infusion donor (not recorded which). It is not recorded whose cells these are; they may come from a transplant donor. The chain links TRBV6-5 to TRBJ2-1; either TRBD1 or TRBD2 may supply D (5 bases each). Input material: blood, either unsorted or a sorted T cell fraction (not recorded which). The CDR3 DNA follows: TGTGCCAGCAGTTACTCGATGGTTGACTATGCAGGGTGGCATGAGCAGTTCTTC. Protein: CASSYSMVDYAGWHEQFF.